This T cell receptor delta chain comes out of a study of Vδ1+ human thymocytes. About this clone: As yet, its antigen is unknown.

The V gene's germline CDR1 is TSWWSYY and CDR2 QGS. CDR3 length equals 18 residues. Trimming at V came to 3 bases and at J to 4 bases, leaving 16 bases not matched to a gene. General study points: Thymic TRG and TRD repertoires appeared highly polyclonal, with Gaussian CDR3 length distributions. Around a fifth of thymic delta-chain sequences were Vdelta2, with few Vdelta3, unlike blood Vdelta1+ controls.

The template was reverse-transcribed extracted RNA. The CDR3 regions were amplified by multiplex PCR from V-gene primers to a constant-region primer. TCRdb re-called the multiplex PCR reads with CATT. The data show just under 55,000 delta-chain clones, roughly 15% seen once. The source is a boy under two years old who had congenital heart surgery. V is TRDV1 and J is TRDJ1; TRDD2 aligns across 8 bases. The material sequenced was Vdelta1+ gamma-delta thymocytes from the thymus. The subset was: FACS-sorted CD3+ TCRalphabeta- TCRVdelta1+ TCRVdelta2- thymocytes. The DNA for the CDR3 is TGTGCTCTTGGGGACGCCTTCCTATTCTTAGAAGCCCACGATAAACTCATCTTT. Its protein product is CALGDAFLFLEAHDKLIF.